The rows below give T cell receptor beta chains drawn from one sample of a study of blood T cell repertoires in COVID-19. Sequencing was performed with immunoSEQ multiplex PCR; in TCRdb, only in-frame clones are kept and a portion is missing. The data show more than 200,000 clones, approximately 89% seen once. Sequencing used PBMCs or T cells enriched from blood (not recorded which). These receptors all come from a young woman who had been exposed to COVID-19. CDR3s include the opening cysteine and the closing phenylalanine or tryptophan. The D gene is left open where the match is weak. Where a row states a size, it is once, few, many or the class of an expanded clone; other rows omit it.

abundance	v_gene	d_gene	j_gene	CDR3nt	CDR3aa
-	TRBV27	-	TRBJ2-1	TGTGCCAGCAGTTTTCCCGGGAGTTTGAATGAGCAGTTCTTC	CASSFPGSLNEQFF
few	TRBV4-1	-	TRBJ2-7	TGCGCCAGCAGTAGGAGCGGTAGCTCCTACGAGCAGTACTTC	CASSRSGSSYEQYF
-	TRBV4-1	TRBD2	TRBJ2-1	TGCGCCAGCAGCCAAGATCGTGATAGCGGGAGGTATAAAGACAATGAGCAGTTCTTC	CASSQDRDSGRYKDNEQFF
-	TRBV5-1	-	TRBJ1-5	TGCGCCAGCAGCCCGACGGGGTGGGGTTGGGGCAATCAGCCCCAGCATTTT	CASSPTGWGWGNQPQHF
few	TRBV5-4	TRBD1	TRBJ1-5	TGTGCCAGCAGCTCGGACAGGGGAAATCAGCCCCAGCATTTT	CASSSDRGNQPQHF
-	TRBV2	-	TRBJ1-3	TGTGCCAGCAGTGAAAGGGAACAGGCAGGAAACACCATATATTTT	CASSEREQAGNTIYF
once	TRBV7-2	TRBD2	TRBJ2-1	TGTGCCAGCAGCTTAGCGACTAGCGATGAGCAGTTCTTC	CASSLATSDEQFF
-	TRBV5-8	-	TRBJ1-2	TGTGCCAGCAGCTGGGAGGGACCCCTGGATAACTATGGCTACACCTTC	CASSWEGPLDNYGYTF
-	TRBV28	-	TRBJ2-3	TGTGCCAGCAGCCTCCACAGGCCCGCAGCAGATACGCAGTATTTT	CASSLHRPAADTQYF
once	TRBV19	TRBD2	TRBJ2-5	TGTGCCACCTCCCCCGGGACTAGCGGAGAGACCCAGTACTTC	CATSPGTSGETQYF
-	TRBV10-1	-	TRBJ2-7	TGCGCCAGCAGTGAACGTGGTATCCTGCGGGATTCCTACGAGCAGTACTTC	CASSERGILRDSYEQYF
-	TRBV9	TRBD2	TRBJ2-2	TGTGCCAGCAGCGTAGTTATTAGCGGGAGACCTCAGACCGGGGAGCTGTTTTTT	CASSVVISGRPQTGELFF
-	TRBV3-1/TRBV3-2	-	TRBJ1-3	TGTGCCAGCAGCCAAGGAGGACGGGGGAACACCATATATTTT	CASSQGGRGNTIYF
once	TRBV19	TRBD2	TRBJ2-1	TGTGCCAGTAGTATAGGTGGGAGGGTCTATGAGCAGTTCTTC	CASSIGGRVYEQFF
-	TRBV2	-	TRBJ1-1	TGTGCCAGCAGTACCGGGGGGCGGACTGAAGCTTTCTTT	CASSTGGRTEAFF
-	TRBV25-1	TRBD2	TRBJ2-1	TGTGCCAGCAGTAAGCGACTAGCGGGAGGAGATGAGCAGTTCTTC	CASSKRLAGGDEQFF
-	TRBV6-5	TRBD1	TRBJ2-7	TGTGCCAGCAGGCCAACCGGGACAGCCTACGAGCAGTACTTC	CASRPTGTAYEQYF
-	TRBV11-2	TRBD1	TRBJ1-1	TGTGCCAGCAGCTTAGAACTAACCGACAGGGGGGTTGTTGAAGCTTTCTTT	CASSLELTDRGVVEAFF
-	TRBV5-1	-	TRBJ2-3	TGCGCCAGCAGCTTAGGGGTTAGCACAGATACGCAGTATTTT	CASSLGVSTDTQYF
once	TRBV3-1/TRBV3-2	TRBD2	TRBJ2-3	TGTGCCAGCAGCCCCTTTTTAGCGGGAGGGAAAGGCGCAGATACGCAGTATTTT	CASSPFLAGGKGADTQYF
-	TRBV2	TRBD2	TRBJ2-1	TGTGCCAACTTAGCGGGAGAAGGTTTAGGGCAGTTCTTC	CANLAGEGLGQFF
-	TRBV19	TRBD1	TRBJ1-1	TGTGCCAGTAGTAGGGCAGGGGGCTTCGGCACTGAAGCTTTCTTT	CASSRAGGFGTEAFF
-	TRBV5-1	TRBD1	TRBJ2-7	TGCGCCAGCAGCGGTGGGACAGGGGTTCCCTACTCCTACGAGCAGTACTTC	CASSGGTGVPYSYEQYF
-	TRBV19	TRBD1	TRBJ2-1	TGTGCCCCAGCAGGCAGGGGGTATAGGGTGCAGTTCTTC	CAPAGRGYRVQFF
-	TRBV30	TRBD2	TRBJ2-3	TGTGCCTGGAGTGACCCCGGACTAGCGGAAAGCACAGATACGCAGTATTTT	CAWSDPGLAESTDTQYF
-	TRBV4-1	TRBD1	TRBJ1-6	TGCGCCAGCAGCCAAGCAGGACAGGGGCCCAATTCACCCCTCCACTTT	CASSQAGQGPNSPLHF
-	TRBV7-6	-	TRBJ2-7	TGTGCCAGCAGCTTAGGAGAGGGCCGGTACGAGCAGTACTTC	CASSLGEGRYEQYF
-	TRBV9	TRBD1	TRBJ1-1	TGTGCCAGCAGCGTGGGGACAGGGAGAAACACTGAAGCTTTCTTT	CASSVGTGRNTEAFF
once	TRBV7-2	TRBD2	TRBJ2-2	TGTGCCAGCAGCCTTTTGGGACTAGCGGGGAACACCGGGGAGCTGTTTTTT	CASSLLGLAGNTGELFF